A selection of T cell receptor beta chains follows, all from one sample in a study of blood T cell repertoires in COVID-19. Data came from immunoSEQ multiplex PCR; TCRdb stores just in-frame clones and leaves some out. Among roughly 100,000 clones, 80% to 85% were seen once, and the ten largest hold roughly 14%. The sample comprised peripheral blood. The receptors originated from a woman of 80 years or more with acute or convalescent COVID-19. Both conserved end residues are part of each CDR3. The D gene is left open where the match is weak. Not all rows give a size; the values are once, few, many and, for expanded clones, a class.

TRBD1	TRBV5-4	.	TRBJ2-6	TGTGCCAGCAGCTCAGAGGGACAGGGGGCGAAAGGGGCCAACGTCCTGACTTTC	CASSSEGQGAKGANVLTF
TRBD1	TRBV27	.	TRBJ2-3	TGTGCCAGCAGCCGTACAGGGGTGGTAGATACGCAGTATTTT	CASSRTGVVDTQYF
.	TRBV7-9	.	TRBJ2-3	TGTGCCAGCAGCTCCCGGGGGGCCACAGATACGCAGTATTTT	CASSSRGATDTQYF
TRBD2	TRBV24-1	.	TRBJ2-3	TGTGCCACCGGCGGTAGCGGGGCAGATACGCAGTATTTT	CATGGSGADTQYF
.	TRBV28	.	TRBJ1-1	TGTGCCGGAACCCAGACAGGACGAGACACTGAAGCTTTCTTT	CAGTQTGRDTEAFF
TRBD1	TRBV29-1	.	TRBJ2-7	TGCAGCGTTGATGGTAGGGACAGCTTTTCCTACGAGCAGTACTTC	CSVDGRDSFSYEQYF
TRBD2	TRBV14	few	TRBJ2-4	TGTGCCAGCAGCCCCGCAGGACTAGCGGGAGGTGGCCTTCAGTACTTC	CASSPAGLAGGGLQYF
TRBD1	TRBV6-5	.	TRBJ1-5	TGTGCCAGCAGTTACTCGCACACAGGGGGTCAGCCCCAGCATTTT	CASSYSHTGGQPQHF
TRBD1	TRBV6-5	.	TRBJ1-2	TGTGCCAGCAGGCCGACCGGGACAGGGAATGGTGGCTACACCTTC	CASRPTGTGNGGYTF
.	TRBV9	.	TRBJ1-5	TGTGCCAGCAGCGTAGGCGTCAGGCGTAATCAGCCCCAGCATTTT	CASSVGVRRNQPQHF
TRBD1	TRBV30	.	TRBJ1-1	TGTGCCTGGAGTCTTCGACAGGGGGCAATCACTGAAGCTTTCTTT	CAWSLRQGAITEAFF
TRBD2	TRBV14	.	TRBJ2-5	TGTGCCAGCAGCCCCGGGGACAGCGGGAGGGCCGAGTGGGAGACCCAGTACTTC	CASSPGDSGRAEWETQYF
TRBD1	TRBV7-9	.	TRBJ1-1	TGTGCCAGCAGCTTAGGGAGTCCGGGACAGGGGGCAAATGAAGCTTTCTTT	CASSLGSPGQGANEAFF
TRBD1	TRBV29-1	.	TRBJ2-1	TGCAGCGCCACGCCCCGTACAGGGGGCAATGAGCAGTTCTTC	CSATPRTGGNEQFF
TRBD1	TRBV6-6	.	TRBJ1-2	TGTGCCAGTACTCCGGGACAGGGGTATGGCTACACCTTC	CASTPGQGYGYTF
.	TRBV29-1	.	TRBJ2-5	TGCAGCGTGCGGGATCGGGAGACCCAGTACTTC	CSVRDRETQYF
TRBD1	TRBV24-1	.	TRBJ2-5	TGTGCCACCAGTGATTTCGGGACAGGGGGCTTTCAAGAGACCCAGTACTTC	CATSDFGTGGFQETQYF
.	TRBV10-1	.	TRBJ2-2	TGCGCCAGCAGTGAAAGGGGGACCGGGGAGCTGTTTTTT	CASSERGTGELFF
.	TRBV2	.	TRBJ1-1	TGTGCCAGCAATCGACAGAGAATGAACACTGAAGCTTTCTTT	CASNRQRMNTEAFF
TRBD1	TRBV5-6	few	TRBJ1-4	TGTGCCAGCAGCCTACGACAGGGTCGAGGGGAAAATGAAAAACTGTTTTTT	CASSLRQGRGENEKLFF
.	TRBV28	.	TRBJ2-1	TGTGCCAGCAGTTCCGTCGGATCGGGCTACAGGTACAATGAGCAGTTCTTC	CASSSVGSGYRYNEQFF
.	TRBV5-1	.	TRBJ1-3	TGCGCCAGCAGCATCACCGGGACTCACTCTGGAAACACCATATATTTT	CASSITGTHSGNTIYF
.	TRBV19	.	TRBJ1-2	TGTGCCAGTAGTCCAACAGGGACATTGAGCTATGGCTACACCTTC	CASSPTGTLSYGYTF
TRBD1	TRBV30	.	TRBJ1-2	TGTGCCTGGAGTGGGGGACAGGGGTACGACTATGGCTACACCTTC	CAWSGGQGYDYGYTF
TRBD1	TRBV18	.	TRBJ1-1	TGTGCCAGCTCATCGACGGGACAGGGGGTGAACACTGAAGCTTTCTTT	CASSSTGQGVNTEAFF
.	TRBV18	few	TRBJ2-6	TGTGCCAGCTCACCACTCTCGGACAAAATCTCTGGGGCCAACGTCCTGACTTTC	CASSPLSDKISGANVLTF
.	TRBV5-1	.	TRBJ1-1	TGCGCCAGCAGCTCCCAGGGATTCACTGAAGCTTTCTTT	CASSSQGFTEAFF
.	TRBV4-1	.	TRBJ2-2	TGCGCCAGCAGCCAAGAACAGTACACCGGGGAGCTGTTTTTT	CASSQEQYTGELFF
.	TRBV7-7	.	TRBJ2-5	TGTGCCAGCAGCTCCGATCGGGAAGAGACCCAGTACTTC	CASSSDREETQYF
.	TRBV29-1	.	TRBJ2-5	TGCAGCGCAACAGGGACCCAAGAGACCCAGTACTTC	CSATGTQETQYF
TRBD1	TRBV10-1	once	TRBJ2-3	TGCGCCAGCAGACCCACGGGGGACAGGGAGGATACGCAGTATTTT	CASRPTGDREDTQYF
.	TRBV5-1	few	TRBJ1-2	TGCGCCAGCAGCTTCACAGGGCCTAACTATGGCTACACCTTC	CASSFTGPNYGYTF
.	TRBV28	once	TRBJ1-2	TGTGCCAGCAGTTTAGCAGGGCATGGCTACACCTTC	CASSLAGHGYTF
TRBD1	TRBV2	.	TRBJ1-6	TGTGCCAGCAGAAGTACAGGGGGGGAATCACCCCTCCACTTT	CASRSTGGESPLHF
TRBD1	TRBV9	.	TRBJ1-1	TGTGCCAGCAGCTCATGGACAGGGGACACTGAAGCTTTCTTT	CASSSWTGDTEAFF
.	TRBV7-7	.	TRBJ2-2	TGTGCCAGCAGCCCATCTAAGGGGGAGCTGTTTTTT	CASSPSKGELFF
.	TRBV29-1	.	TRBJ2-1	TGCAGCGTTGATACTTCGAGCTCCTACAATGAGCAGTTCTTC	CSVDTSSSYNEQFF
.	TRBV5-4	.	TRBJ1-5	TGTGCCAGCAGCTTGAATCCTACCAATCAGCCCCAGCATTTT	CASSLNPTNQPQHF
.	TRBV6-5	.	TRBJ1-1	TGTGCCAGCAGGGACACGTCGACAACTGAAGCTTTCTTT	CASRDTSTTEAFF
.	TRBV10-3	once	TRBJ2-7	TGTGCCACCGAGCGAGACTACGAGCAGTACTTC	CATERDYEQYF
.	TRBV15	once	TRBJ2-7	TGTGCCACCAGCCCCCGGCAGGCCCTCTACGAGCAGTACTTC	CATSPRQALYEQYF
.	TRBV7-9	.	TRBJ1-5	TGTGCCAGCAGCTACAGCTACAATCAGCCCCAGCATTTT	CASSYSYNQPQHF
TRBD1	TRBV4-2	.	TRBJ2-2	TGTGCCAGCAGCCAAGAGGATTATATTAGGACAGGGCCCACCGGGGAGCTGTTTTTT	CASSQEDYIRTGPTGELFF
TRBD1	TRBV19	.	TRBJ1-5	TGTGCCAGTAGGGGGGACAGCAACAATCAGCCCCAGCATTTT	CASRGDSNNQPQHF
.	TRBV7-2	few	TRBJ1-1	TGTGCCAGCAGCTTAGACGCCGTACGGGGAGCTTTCTTT	CASSLDAVRGAFF
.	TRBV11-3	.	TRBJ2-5	TGTGCCAGCAGCCCGGGTATCCACGAGACCCAGTACTTC	CASSPGIHETQYF
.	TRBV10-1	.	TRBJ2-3	TGCGCCAGCAGTGAAACAGGGAGGGCAGATACACAGTATTTT	CASSETGRADTQYF
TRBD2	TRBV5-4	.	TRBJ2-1	TGTGCCAGCAGCTTGGGAGGGCTAGCGGGAGTCGATGAGCAGTTCTTC	CASSLGGLAGVDEQFF
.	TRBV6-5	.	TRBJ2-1	TGTGCCAGCAGTTACAGTCTCGCCGGTCAGCAGTTCTTC	CASSYSLAGQQFF
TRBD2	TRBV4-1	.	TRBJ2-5	TGCGCCAGCAGCCAAGAGGCCCCGGGGGGCCAAGAGACCCAGTACTTC	CASSQEAPGGQETQYF
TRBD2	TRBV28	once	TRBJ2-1	TGTGCCAGCAGTTTAAATCGTCTAGCGGGACTCTACAATGAGCAGTTCTTC	CASSLNRLAGLYNEQFF